The T cell receptor beta chain described here comes from a study of T cell repertoires in cytomegalovirus infection. The CDR3 extends over 16 amino acids. Trimming removed 5 bases at V and 10 bases at J, with 21 bases between. Germline lookup yields CDR1 MGHDK and CDR2 SYGVNS. In its sample, this clonotype was seen many times. Its target is not known. One entry per CDR3 protein, called by TCRdb with MiXCR from the reads. The repertoire has 250,000 to 300,000 distinct CDR3 sequences, roughly 21% of them found once; the top ten carry around 20%. The starting material was cultured PBMCs, obtained from culture after CMV antigen stimulation. The TCR originated in a human donor in good health (CMV status not recorded). Some clones in this sample may be carry-over from other donors' samples. The V call is TRBV25-1, the J call TRBJ1-6; D unresolved. Here the CDR3 DNA reads TGTGCCAGCAGTCTTGGATCCGACCGGGTGCGATCACCCCTCCACTTT. As protein: CASSLGSDRVRSPLHF.